Listed below are T cell receptor beta chains from one sample, sequenced in a study of OX40 agonist ivuxolimab in advanced cancers. Assay: immunoSEQ multiplex PCR; the TCRdb copy retains only in-frame clones and omits some. The repertoire holds fewer than 45,000 clones, roughly 80% seen once, with roughly 7% in the top ten. This sample comprised CD4+ or CD8+ T cells sorted from blood, obtained in a trial of the OX40 agonist ivuxolimab. The source of these receptors is an adult with an advanced solid tumor such as melanoma, head and neck, liver or kidney cancer. CDR3s include the opening cysteine and the closing phenylalanine or tryptophan. D genes are given only for firm matches. Clone sizes are given selectively: once, few, many, or a class where the clone is expanded.

.	TRBJ1-4	TRBV7-8	TRBD1	TGTGCCAGCAGCTACCACCCCCGGGACAGCCGTGAAAAACTGTTTTTT	CASSYHPRDSREKLFF
.	TRBJ1-1	TRBV6-5	.	TGTGCCAGCACCCGGGACTACCCATCGAACACTGAAGCTTTCTTT	CASTRDYPSNTEAFF
few	TRBJ2-1	TRBV7-8	.	TGTGCCAGCAGTTCCAGCGGCGCTAGCTCCTACAATGAGCAGTTCTTC	CASSSSGASSYNEQFF
.	TRBJ1-1	TRBV4-1	.	TGCGCCAGCAGCCAAGGTGGCATTAGAATGAACACTGAAGCTTTCTTT	CASSQGGIRMNTEAFF
.	TRBJ2-1	TRBV9	TRBD2	TGTGCCAGCAGCGTAGGGACTAGCGGGATCTATGAGCAGTTCTTC	CASSVGTSGIYEQFF
few	TRBJ2-7	TRBV11-1	TRBD1	TGTGCCAGCAGCCCCCGGGACAGGGCCCACGAGCAGTACTTC	CASSPRDRAHEQYF
.	TRBJ1-1	TRBV19	TRBD1	TGTGCCAGTAGTAGAAGGGGGCAGAACACTGAAGCTTTCTTT	CASSRRGQNTEAFF
.	TRBJ2-3	TRBV7-9	TRBD1	TGTGCCAGCAGCTTAACAGGGGGCACAGATACGCAGTATTTT	CASSLTGGTDTQYF
few	TRBJ2-1	TRBV5-6	.	TGTGCCAGCAGCTGGCGGTTAGCGGAGAGCTCCTACAATGAGCAGTTCTTC	CASSWRLAESSYNEQFF
.	TRBJ1-1	TRBV5-4	TRBD1	TGTGCCAGCAGCTGGACAGGAGTGAACACTGAAGCTTTCTTT	CASSWTGVNTEAFF
.	TRBJ2-7	TRBV14	.	TGTGCCAGCAGCCATCTACAGGTTGCCTACGAGCAGTACTTC	CASSHLQVAYEQYF
.	TRBJ2-2	TRBV7-8	.	TGTGCCAGCACCCTAGGTGTTCTAGCGACCGGGGAGCTGTTTTTT	CASTLGVLATGELFF
.	TRBJ1-1	TRBV9	TRBD1	TGTGCCAGCAGCGACCGGGACAGGGCGGCCGTGAACACTGAAGCTTTCTTT	CASSDRDRAAVNTEAFF
.	TRBJ1-4	TRBV5-1	TRBD1	TGCGCCAGCAGCGTAGAAACAGGGGCAACTAATGAAAAACTGTTTTTT	CASSVETGATNEKLFF
.	TRBJ1-4	TRBV28	.	TGTGCCAGCAGTCTCCATGGGATTAATGAAAAACTGTTTTTT	CASSLHGINEKLFF
medium-sized	TRBJ1-2	TRBV27	.	TGTGCCGTCTCGGTGGGGGCCCCCGGAGTCTATGGCTACACCTTC	CAVSVGAPGVYGYTF
.	TRBJ2-2	TRBV7-9	.	TGTGCCAGCAGCTTATTTGGGGGGCTGTACACCGGGGAGCTGTTTTTT	CASSLFGGLYTGELFF
.	TRBJ2-1	TRBV11-2	TRBD2	TGTGCCAGCAGCTACCAACCGGGACTAGCGGGAGGGCGGATGGGTGAGCAGTTCTTC	CASSYQPGLAGGRMGEQFF
.	TRBJ1-3	TRBV19	.	TGTGCCAGTAGTATAGAGGCAGCCAGCTCTGGAAACACCATATATTTT	CASSIEAASSGNTIYF
.	TRBJ2-1	TRBV10-1	TRBD1	TGCGCCAGCAGTCCATCGGACAGGGGTTCCTACAATGAGCAGTTCTTC	CASSPSDRGSYNEQFF
.	TRBJ1-1	TRBV7-6	.	TGTGCCAGCAGTCAGGGGTCGGGGAACACTGAAGCTTTCTTT	CASSQGSGNTEAFF
.	TRBJ2-3	TRBV18	.	TGTGCCAGCTCACCAGGTGTCGGAGCGACAGATACGCAGTATTTT	CASSPGVGATDTQYF
.	TRBJ2-1	TRBV7-8	TRBD2	TGTGCCAGCAGCTTAGGACTAGCGGGAGGGCCCTCCTACAATGAGCAGTTCTTC	CASSLGLAGGPSYNEQFF
.	TRBJ2-5	TRBV7-2	.	TGTGCCAGCAGCCCGGACCCGGGGAAGACCCAGTACTTC	CASSPDPGKTQYF
.	TRBJ2-6	TRBV7-2	.	TGTGCCAGCAGCCCTCACTATAGCTCTGGGGCCAACGTCCTGACTTTC	CASSPHYSSGANVLTF
.	TRBJ1-1	TRBV18	TRBD1	TGTGCCAGCTCACCGGACAGGGGGAACACTGAAGCTTTCTTT	CASSPDRGNTEAFF
.	TRBJ1-2	TRBV5-4	.	TGTGCCAGCAGCTTGGCAGGGGAGGGCTATGGCTACACCTTC	CASSLAGEGYGYTF
.	TRBJ2-1	TRBV21-1	.	TGTGCCAGCAGCAAAGGTTTAAGCGACTCCTACAATGAGCAGTTCTTC	CASSKGLSDSYNEQFF
.	TRBJ1-2	TRBV7-9	.	TGTGCCAGCAGCTTAGCAGGGTTAGGTTATGGCTACACCTTC	CASSLAGLGYGYTF
.	TRBJ2-1	TRBV9	.	TGTGCCAGCAGCGAGTCCGGGCGGCCCCGCCGGGGTGAGCAGTTCTTC	CASSESGRPRRGEQFF
.	TRBJ2-2	TRBV5-1	TRBD1	TGCGCCAGCAGCGTGCAGGGGGCGCAGTCCGGGGAGCTGTTTTTT	CASSVQGAQSGELFF
.	TRBJ1-1	TRBV6-1	.	TGTGCCAGCAGTGACACATGGGGCACTGAAGCTTTCTTT	CASSDTWGTEAFF
.	TRBJ2-5	TRBV27	.	TGTGCCAGCAGAAGGGAAGAGACCCAGTACTTC	CASRREETQYF
few	TRBJ1-2	TRBV10-2	TRBD1	TGCGCCAGCAGTATGGGACAGGGCTATGGCTACACCTTC	CASSMGQGYGYTF
.	TRBJ2-2	TRBV5-1	.	TGCGCCAGCAGCTTCTCTCCAGCGGGCACCGGGGAGCTGTTTTTT	CASSFSPAGTGELFF
.	TRBJ1-2	TRBV7-2	TRBD1	TGTGCCAGCAGCTTAGCGGGGACAGCTTACTATGGCTACACCTTC	CASSLAGTAYYGYTF
.	TRBJ2-1	TRBV10-3	.	TGTGCCATCAGTGAGTCTTGGGGGTCCTACAATGAGCAGTTCTTC	CAISESWGSYNEQFF
.	TRBJ2-5	TRBV11-2	.	TGTGCCAGCAGCTTAGACCTACAGCCGGGCCCATGGGAGACCCAGTACTTC	CASSLDLQPGPWETQYF
once	TRBJ2-3	TRBV7-2	.	TGTGCCAGCAGTACCAGGGATACGCAGTATTTT	CASSTRDTQYF
.	TRBJ2-3	TRBV15	.	TGTGCCACCAGCAACCCTGTTTATACAGATACGCAGTATTTT	CATSNPVYTDTQYF
.	TRBJ2-7	TRBV10-3	.	TGTGCCATCAGTAGGACGGACGACTCCTACGAGCAGTACTTC	CAISRTDDSYEQYF
.	TRBJ2-7	TRBV9	TRBD2	TGTGCCAGCAGCCCCCTAGACGGAGCGGGGTACGAGCAGTACTTC	CASSPLDGAGYEQYF
.	TRBJ1-1	TRBV11-2	.	TGTGCCAGCAGCTCACAGGGGAACACTGAAGCTTTCTTT	CASSSQGNTEAFF
.	TRBJ1-4	TRBV6-5	.	TGTGCCAGCAGTTCACCCTCCGGTAATGAAAAACTGTTTTTT	CASSSPSGNEKLFF
.	TRBJ1-2	TRBV29-1	TRBD1	TGCAGCGTTGTTCCGGGACAGGGGGCCTCGGGCTACACCTTC	CSVVPGQGASGYTF
.	TRBJ2-3	TRBV5-4	.	TGTGCCAGCAGCTTGCCGGGCACAGATACGCAGTATTTT	CASSLPGTDTQYF
.	TRBJ2-1	TRBV6-5	TRBD1	TGTGCCAGCAGGAACAGGGGTCTGGAGAATGAGCAGTTCTTC	CASRNRGLENEQFF
.	TRBJ1-4	TRBV4-1	.	TGCGCCAGCAGCCAAGCTTTCGCGGGGTTAGGGGAAAAACTGTTTTTT	CASSQAFAGLGEKLFF
.	TRBJ2-7	TRBV5-6	.	TGTGCCAGCAGCTACGACCGGCCACCCTACGAGCAGTACTTC	CASSYDRPPYEQYF
.	TRBJ2-7	TRBV10-3	.	TGTGCCATCTCACCAGGCTACGAGCAGTACTTC	CAISPGYEQYF
few	TRBJ1-6	TRBV5-4	.	TGTGCCAGCAGCTTGAGGGGGGAATCACCCCTCCACTTT	CASSLRGESPLHF
.	TRBJ1-2	TRBV5-1	.	TGCGCCAGCAGCTATGAGGCTAACTATGGCTACACCTTC	CASSYEANYGYTF
.	TRBJ2-7	TRBV19	TRBD2	TGTGCCAGTAGTTCCCAAGGGGAGGGGAGGTACGAGCAGTACTTC	CASSSQGEGRYEQYF
.	TRBJ1-1	TRBV7-2	.	TGTGCCAGCAGCTTAGCTTGGCAGAACACTGAAGCTTTCTTT	CASSLAWQNTEAFF
.	TRBJ2-7	TRBV28	.	TGTGCCAGCAGTTTAGCGGGATTGCTCGAGCAGTACTTC	CASSLAGLLEQYF
.	TRBJ2-7	TRBV28	TRBD2	TGTGCCAGCAGTTTATATGGGCTAGCGGGATCCTACGAGCAGTACTTC	CASSLYGLAGSYEQYF
once	TRBJ2-5	TRBV9	.	TGTGCCAGCAGCGTAGCCGGGCAGGGGGGTACGGAGACCCAGTACTTC	CASSVAGQGGTETQYF
once	TRBJ2-1	TRBV7-9	.	TGTGCCAGCAGCCCGCAACAGGGTACTGAGCAGTTCTTC	CASSPQQGTEQFF